Described below is a single TCR beta chain sequence and its context. V shed 3 bases and J 3 bases; nucleotides not matched to a gene: 2. Germline V gene data show CDR1 as LGHNA and CDR2 as YSLEER. The CDR3 covers 16 residues. This specimen belongs to a study of cytomegalovirus exposure and HLA in healthy donors. PCR amplification relied on 60 Vbeta primers (plus 13 Jbeta primers). Generated by immunoSEQ multiplex PCR, the TCRdb table keeps only in-frame clones and is missing some. The sample carries around 140,000 clones, roughly four fifths recorded once. The source material was PBMCs. The chain has TRBV4-3 and TRBJ2-2; 12 bases fit TRBD2. This sequence originates from a woman aged 55-69 years in good health and CMV-seropositive. The CDR3: CASSHLAGGYTGELFF. The DNA of the CDR3 is TGCGCCAGCAGCCACCTAGCGGGAGGGTACACCGGGGAGCTGTTTTTT.